This T cell receptor (beta chain) was profiled in a study of T cells in Graves' hyperthyroidism and ophthalmopathy. Study context: At the time of initial diagnosis and before any treatment, peripheral blood was collected. Study-level points and caveats: In validation, the model predicted ophthalmopathy. These predictions came a median about 6.5 months before onset. Stable hyperthyroidism was separated from ophthalmopathy by a model based on 13 V-J features.

About this clonotype itself: Its matching antigen is unknown.

RNA transcripts were the template for amplifying TCR beta CDR3 regions. The HTBI set primed first-round TCR CDR3 RT-PCR. MiXCR, applied by TCRdb to the multiplex PCR reads, yields one record per CDR3 protein. The sample yields fewer than 650,000 distinct CDR3 sequences, about 14% seen once. There are 17 residues in the CDR3. Germline CDR1 is ENHRY and CDR2 is SYGVKD. J gave up 0 bases and V 0 bases, and 5 bases lay outside the gene matches. The source material was blood. This rearrangement joins TRBV10-3 to TRBJ2-4; 7 positions match TRBD1. The receptor was derived from a woman aged 40 to 55 with Graves' ophthalmopathy. CDR3 sequence (DNA): TGTGCCATCAGTGAGTCCCGGGACAGACTAGCCAAAAACATTCAGTACTTC. It encodes CAISESRDRLAKNIQYF.